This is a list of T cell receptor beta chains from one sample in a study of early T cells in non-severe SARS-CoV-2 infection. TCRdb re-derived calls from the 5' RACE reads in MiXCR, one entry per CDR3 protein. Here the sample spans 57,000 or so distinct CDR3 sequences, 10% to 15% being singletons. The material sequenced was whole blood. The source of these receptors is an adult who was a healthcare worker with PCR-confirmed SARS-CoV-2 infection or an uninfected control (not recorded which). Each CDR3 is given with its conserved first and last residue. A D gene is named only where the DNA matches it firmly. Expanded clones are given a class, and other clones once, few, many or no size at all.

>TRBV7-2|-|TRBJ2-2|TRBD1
CASSRQGNPGGELFF
TGTGCCAGCAGCAGACAGGGGAACCCTGGGGGGGAGCTGTTTTTT
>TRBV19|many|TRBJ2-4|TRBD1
CATHRGEAKNIQYF
TGTGCCACCCACAGGGGAGAGGCCAAAAACATTCAGTACTTC
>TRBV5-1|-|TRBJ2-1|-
CASSLFMGVNEQFF
TGCGCCAGCAGCTTGTTTATGGGGGTGAATGAGCAGTTCTTC
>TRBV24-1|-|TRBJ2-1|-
CATSEWGDGAEQFF
TGTGCCACCAGTGAATGGGGCGACGGGGCTGAGCAGTTCTTC
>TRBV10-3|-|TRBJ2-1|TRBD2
CAISESISLREGRGEQFF
TGTGCCATCAGTGAGTCGATCTCGCTCCGGGAGGGCCGAGGTGAGCAGTTCTTC
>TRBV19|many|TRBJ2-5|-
CASTKGETQYF
TGTGCCAGTACCAAGGGGGAGACCCAGTACTTC
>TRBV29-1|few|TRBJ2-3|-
CSVEGLPGSTDTQYF
TGCAGCGTAGAAGGTCTCCCAGGCAGCACAGATACGCAGTATTTT
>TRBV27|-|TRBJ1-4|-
CASAQGGEKLFF
TGTGCCAGCGCACAGGGAGGGGAAAAACTGTTTTTT
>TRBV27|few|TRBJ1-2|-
CASSTFGVGGYTF
TGTGCCAGCAGTACTTTCGGGGTCGGCGGCTACACCTTC
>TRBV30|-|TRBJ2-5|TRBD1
CASSWDRAQETQYF
TGTGCCTCCAGTTGGGACAGGGCCCAAGAGACCCAGTACTTC
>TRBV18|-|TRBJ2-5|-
CASSPDPAGTQYF
TGTGCCAGCTCACCAGACCCGGCCGGGACCCAGTACTTC
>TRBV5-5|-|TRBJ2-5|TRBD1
CASSLTPGQGSKETQYF
TGTGCCAGCAGCTTGACCCCGGGACAGGGTAGTAAAGAGACCCAGTACTTC
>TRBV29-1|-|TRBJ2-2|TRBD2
CSVVFSGKNTGELFF
TGCAGCGTTGTGTTTAGCGGGAAGAACACCGGGGAGCTGTTTTTT
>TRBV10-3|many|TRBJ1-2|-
CAINLDPTDGYTF
TGTGCCATCAATCTTGACCCCACGGATGGCTACACCTTC
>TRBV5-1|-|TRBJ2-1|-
CASSLAGARGEQFF
TGCGCCAGCAGCTTGGCCGGCGCGAGGGGTGAGCAGTTCTTC
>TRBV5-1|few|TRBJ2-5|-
CASRDGTAGETQYF
TGCGCCAGCAGGGATGGGACAGCGGGAGAGACCCAGTACTTC
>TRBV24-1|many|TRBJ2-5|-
CATSDPTYKETQYF
TGTGCCACCAGTGACCCCACATACAAAGAGACCCAGTACTTC
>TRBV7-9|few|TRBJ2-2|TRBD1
CASSLVRQGTNTGELFF
TGTGCCAGCAGCTTAGTGCGACAGGGAACGAACACCGGGGAGCTGTTTTTT
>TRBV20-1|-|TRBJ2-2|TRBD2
CSAGGLVNTGELFF
TGCAGTGCTGGTGGACTAGTCAACACCGGGGAGCTGTTTTTT
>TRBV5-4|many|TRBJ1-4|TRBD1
CASSPGQSNEKLFF
TGTGCCAGCAGCCCGGGACAGAGCAATGAAAAACTGTTTTTT
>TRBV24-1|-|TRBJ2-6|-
CATSAAGWPGGANVLTF
TGTGCCACCAGTGCTGCGGGGTGGCCTGGTGGGGCCAACGTCCTGACTTTC
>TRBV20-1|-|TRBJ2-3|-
CSASGTVSTDTQYF
TGCAGTGCTAGCGGCACGGTTAGCACAGATACGCAGTATTTT
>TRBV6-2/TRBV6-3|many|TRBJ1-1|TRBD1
CASRSDGTVAEAFF
TGTGCCAGCCGCTCGGACGGGACAGTGGCTGAAGCTTTCTTT
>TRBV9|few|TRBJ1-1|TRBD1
CASSAGTGIMNTEAFF
TGTGCCAGCAGCGCCGGGACAGGAATCATGAACACTGAAGCTTTCTTT
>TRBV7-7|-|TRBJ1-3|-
CASSLAQGTGNTIYF
TGTGCCAGCAGCTTAGCGCAGGGGACTGGAAACACCATATATTTT
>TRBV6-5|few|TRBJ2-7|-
CASTQGRSYEQYF
TGTGCCAGCACCCAGGGCCGATCCTACGAGCAGTACTTC
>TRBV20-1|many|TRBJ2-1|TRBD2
CSAPLAGGLHEQFF
TGCAGTGCTCCCCTCGCGGGAGGTCTCCATGAGCAGTTCTTC
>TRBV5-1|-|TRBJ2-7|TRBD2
CASSAGLNEQYF
TGCGCCAGCAGCGCGGGACTAAACGAGCAGTACTTC
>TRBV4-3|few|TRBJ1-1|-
CASSQDSPLNTEAFF
TGCGCCAGCAGCCAGGACAGCCCGTTGAACACTGAAGCTTTCTTT
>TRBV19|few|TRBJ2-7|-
CASSRTGGVLREQYF
TGTGCCAGTAGTAGGACCGGCGGTGTTCTACGTGAGCAGTACTTC
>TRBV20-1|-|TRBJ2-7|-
CSARDPQSGGLPYEQYF
TGCAGTGCTAGAGATCCTCAATCCGGAGGGCTACCGTACGAGCAGTACTTC
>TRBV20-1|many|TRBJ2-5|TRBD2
CSARTSGETQYF
TGCAGTGCGAGGACTAGCGGGGAGACCCAGTACTTC
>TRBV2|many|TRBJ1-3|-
CASSESRVSGNTIYF
TGTGCCAGCAGTGAGAGCAGGGTATCTGGAAACACCATATATTTT
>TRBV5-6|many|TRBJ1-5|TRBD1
CASSLGPGQFYNQPQHF
TGTGCCAGCAGCTTGGGTCCGGGACAGTTTTACAATCAGCCCCAGCATTTT
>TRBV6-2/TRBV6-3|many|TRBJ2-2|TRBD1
CASKAPDRSAGELFF
TGTGCCAGCAAGGCGCCGGACAGGTCGGCCGGGGAGCTGTTTTTT
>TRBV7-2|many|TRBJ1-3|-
CASSLAGRAAGNTIYF
TGTGCCAGCAGCTTAGCTGGCAGGGCGGCTGGAAACACCATATATTTT
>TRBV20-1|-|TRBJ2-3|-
CSAREVEPAQYF
TGCAGTGCTAGAGAGGTCGAGCCCGCGCAGTATTTT
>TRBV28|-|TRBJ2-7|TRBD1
CASSPGTGGFEQYF
TGTGCCAGCAGTCCCGGGACAGGGGGCTTCGAGCAGTACTTC
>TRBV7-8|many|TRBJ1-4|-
CASSKDLSNEKLFF
TGTGCCAGCAGCAAGGACCTAAGTAATGAAAAACTGTTTTTT
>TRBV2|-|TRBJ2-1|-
CASSRDSYNEQFF
TGTGCCAGCAGCAGGGATTCTTACAATGAGCAGTTCTTC
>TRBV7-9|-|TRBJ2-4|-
CASSLAGAINIQYF
TGTGCCAGCAGCTTAGCTGGGGCTATAAACATTCAGTACTTC
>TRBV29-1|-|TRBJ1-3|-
CSVHREGSGNTIYF
TGCAGCGTCCACCGGGAGGGCTCTGGAAACACCATATATTTT
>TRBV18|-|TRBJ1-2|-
CASSSGEDGYTF
TGTGCCAGCTCATCAGGGGAGGATGGCTACACCTTC
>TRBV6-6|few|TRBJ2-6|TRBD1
CASSAGTGAFSGANVLTF
TGTGCCAGCAGTGCCGGGACAGGCGCCTTCTCTGGGGCCAACGTCCTGACTTTC
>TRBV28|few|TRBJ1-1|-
CASSLRQANTEAFF
TGTGCCAGCAGTTTACGACAGGCGAACACTGAAGCTTTCTTT
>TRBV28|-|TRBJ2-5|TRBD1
CASSYRQGTTQQTQYF
TGTGCCAGCAGTTATAGACAGGGAACTACGCAACAGACCCAGTACTTC
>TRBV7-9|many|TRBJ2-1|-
CASSLSTSTSYNEQFF
TGTGCCAGCAGCTTGTCCACTAGCACGTCCTACAATGAGCAGTTCTTC
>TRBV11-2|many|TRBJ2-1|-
CASSLERGGSPEQFF
TGTGCCAGCAGCTTAGAGAGGGGGGGCTCGCCTGAGCAGTTCTTC